The 18 T cell receptor beta chains below come from one sample, sequenced in a study of vaccination and CD4 T cells after COVID-19. Cultured CD4+ T cell DNA underwent sequencing with the Oncomine TCR Beta short-read assay. MiXCR, applied by TCRdb to the PCR reads, yields one record per CDR3 protein. The sample has just over 20,000 distinct CDR3 sequences, 60% to 75% seen once. Their antigens remain unidentified. The sample's treatment: approximately 10-day PBMC culture with coronavirus spike peptide pools or control peptides (ViraFEST assay). Sequencing was carried out using CD4+ T cells from blood, cultured in vitro. These receptor sequences come from a human donor who had recovered from COVID-19.

The rearrangement links TRBV15 to TRBJ2-7, with D possibly being TRBD1 (6 bases). The germline CDR1 and CDR2 sequences are LNHNV and YYDKDF (reference sequence). V lost 7 bases and J lost 6, with 22 bases in between. This CDR3 is 15 amino acids long. Here the CDR3 reads CATTTRDKSGREQYF. In DNA form, the CDR3 reads TGTGCCACCACCACCCGGGACAAGAGTGGCCGCGAGCAGTACTTC.

V is TRBV28 and J is TRBJ1-6; D possibly corresponds to TRBD1 (6 bases). The CDR3 has 15 residues. The V end lost 5 bases, the J end lost 3 bases, and 11 bases lay between the germline ends. Germline CDR1 is MDHEN and CDR2 is SYDVKM. The CDR3 region is CASSTGLGYNSPLHF. The CDR3 coding sequence is TGTGCCAGCAGTACAGGGCTTGGCTATAATTCACCCCTCCACTTT.

The chain carries TRBV6-1 and TRBJ2-7, with 9 bases that match TRBD2. Germline values: CDR1 MNHNS, CDR2 SASEGT. The CDR3 is 14 residues long. Trimming took 6 bases from V and 7 from J; bases not matched to a gene: 10. The CDR3 DNA is TGTGCCAGCAGCGGTAGCGGGAGCCTTGGGGAGCAGTACTTC. Its protein product is CASSGSGSLGEQYF.

J is TRBJ2-1 and V is TRBV20-1, with unresolved D. CDR1 and CDR2 (germline): DFQATT, SNEGSKA (reference sequence). This CDR3 contains 17 residues. Trimming left V 1 base short and J 4 bases short, with 20 bases between. CDR3 sequence reads: CSARGRKGTAGYNEQFF. Written as DNA, the CDR3 is TGCAGTGCTAGAGGTCGTAAGGGTACGGCCGGATACAATGAGCAGTTCTTC.

This clonotype was counted a single time. The V call is TRBV2, the J call TRBJ1-2; the D is unclear. Trimming removed 4 bases from V and 8 bases from J, with 14 bases in between. Germline V gives CDR1 SNHLY, CDR2 FYNNEI. The CDR3 is made up of 13 amino acids. The CDR3 nucleotides are TGTGCCAGCAGTGGGGCCTCCACCGGGGGCTACACCTTC. It encodes CASSGASTGGYTF.

V gene TRBV7-2 combines with J gene TRBJ2-5; D is possibly TRBD2 (5 bases). This CDR3 has 16 amino acids. V lost 6 bases to trimming and J lost 9 bases, with 26 bases between them. The germline gives CDR1 SGHTA, CDR2 FQGNSA. The CDR3 bases are TGTGCCAGCAGTCCCCGCTGGAGCGGAAGTGGAGTGCCCCAGTACTTC. Translated, it gives CASSPRWSGSGVPQYF.

The chain uses TRBV4-3 and TRBJ2-3; 7 bases line up with TRBD2. The V gene's germline CDR1 is LGHNA and CDR2 YSLEER. V gave up 1 base and J gave up 1 base; unmatched junction bases: 11. This CDR3 has 18 amino acids. For the CDR3, the DNA is TGCGCCAGCAGCCAAGTTGCGGGTCGCAGCGGGGGCACAGATACGCAGTATTTT. Residues: CASSQVAGRSGGTDTQYF.

V and J are TRBV15 and TRBJ1-2, with unresolved D. V was trimmed by 3 bases and J by 0 bases, leaving 11 bases between them. This CDR3 is 15 amino acids long. Germline V gene lookup returns CDR1 LNHNV and CDR2 YYDKDF (reference sequence). Here the CDR3 DNA reads TGTGCCACCAGCAGGTCGACACAATCTAACTATGGCTACACCTTC. Amino acids: CATSRSTQSNYGYTF.

This chain joins TRBV7-2 and TRBJ1-1; 8 bases are shared with TRBD1. Per germline, CDR1 SGHTA and CDR2 FQGNSA. J was trimmed by 1 base and V by 4 bases; bases with no gene match: 2. The CDR3 covers 14 residues. CDR3 DNA sequence: TGTGCCAGCAGCTCACAGGGGGGGAACACTGAAGCTTTCTTT. Translation gives CASSSQGGNTEAFF.

This chain uses TRBV19 with TRBJ2-5; D unresolved. Per germline, CDR1 LNHDA and CDR2 SQIVND (reference sequence). Deletions cut 5 bases from V and 0 bases from J, with 7 bases between. The CDR3 spans 13 residues. The CDR3 DNA follows: TGTGCCAGTAGTGGGCCGAACCAAGAGACCCAGTACTTC. Its protein is CASSGPNQETQYF.

This clonotype occurred once. V and J are TRBV6-1 and TRBJ1-2; no clear D gene. The CDR3 sequence is 13 residues long. Germline V gene data show CDR1 as MNHNS and CDR2 as SASEGT. V shed 8 bases and J shed 7 bases, with 17 bases lying between them. For the CDR3, the DNA is TGTGCCAGCGGGTACACCGCGTGGTCTGGCTACACCTTC. Its translation: CASGYTAWSGYTF.

The chain links TRBV11-2 to TRBJ1-1; a weak D match, TRBD1 (5 bases). Germline lookup yields CDR1 SGHAT and CDR2 FQNNGV. Trimming took off 2 bases at V and 0 bases at J, with 10 bases between the two ends. The CDR3 extends over 15 amino acids. CDR3 region: CASSLRGGMNTEAFF. Here the CDR3 DNA reads TGTGCCAGCAGCTTACGGGGGGGGATGAACACTGAAGCTTTCTTT. The full variable domain, with the rest looked up from reference TRBV11-2 and TRBJ1-1, is EAGVAQSPRYKIIEKRQSVAFWCNPISGHATLYWYQQILGQGPKLLIQFQNNGVVDDSQLPKDRFSAERLKGVDSTLKIQPAKLEDSAVYLCASSLRGGMNTEAFFGQGTRLTVV.

V is TRBV6-1 and J is TRBJ1-1; D gene unclear. V lost 2 bases and J lost 1, with 8 bases in between. Per germline, CDR1 MNHNS and CDR2 SASEGT. This CDR3 is 14 amino acids long. The CDR3 nucleotides read TGTGCCAGCAGTGAATATGGGTGGAACACTGAAGCTTTCTTT. It is translated as CASSEYGWNTEAFF.

J is TRBJ1-5 and V is TRBV18; TRBD1 might be the D (5 bases). Germline V lookup: CDR1 KGHSH, CDR2 LQKENI. The CDR3 has 16 residues. Trimming cost V 6 bases and J 4 bases, with 19 bases left between them. Here the CDR3 reads CASSNTGTASNQPQHF. CDR3 DNA: TGTGCCAGCTCGAACACCGGGACCGCATCTAATCAGCCCCAGCATTTT.

This rearrangement joins TRBV19 to TRBJ1-3; 7 nucleotides match TRBD1. J gave up 3 bases and V 5 bases, and 4 bases lay outside the gene matches. This CDR3 spans 14 amino acids. In germline, CDR1 is LNHDA, CDR2 SQIVND (reference sequence). This CDR3 reads CASSLGGDGNTIYF. The CDR3 region has the DNA TGTGCCAGTAGTCTAGGGGGCGATGGAAACACCATATATTTT. Drawing the rest from reference TRBV19 and TRBJ1-3, the complete variable domain is DGGITQSPKYLFRKEGQNVTLSCEQNLNHDAMYWYRQDPGQGLRLIYYSQIVNDFQKGDIAEGYSVSREKKESFPLTVTSAQKNPTAFYLCASSLGGDGNTIYFGEGSWLTVV.

This clonotype was observed a few times. This chain links TRBV7-8 with TRBJ1-1; possibly TRBD1 for D (5 bases). This CDR3 has 13 amino acids. Germline assignment: CDR1 SGHVS and CDR2 FQNEAQ. V was pared by 1 base and J by 11 bases, with 14 bases between. The CDR3 coding sequence is TGTGCCAGCAGCTTAGTATCAAGAGGGGAGGCTTTCTTT. As protein: CASSLVSRGEAFF.

The sample holds a few counts of this clonotype. The chain has TRBV7-2 and TRBJ1-3; 7 bases align to TRBD1. The CDR3 is 15 residues long. The trim removed 6 bases at V and 1 base at J, leaving 6 bases unmatched. From germline, CDR1 is SGHTA and CDR2 FQGNSA. CDR3 protein: CASSPGTASGNTIYF. The CDR3 coding sequence is TGTGCCAGCAGTCCCGGGACAGCTTCTGGAAACACCATATATTTT.

The chain joins TRBV27 to TRBJ1-1; 7 positions agree with TRBD1. With 6 bases clipped from V and 2 bases from J, the junction kept 9 bases outside the gene matches. Germline V lookup: CDR1 MNHEY, CDR2 SMNVEV (reference sequence). The CDR3 totals 15 residues. The CDR3 DNA reads TGTGCCAGCAGGGGGTACAGGGGCGGAAACACTGAAGCTTTCTTT. It yields the protein CASRGYRGGNTEAFF.